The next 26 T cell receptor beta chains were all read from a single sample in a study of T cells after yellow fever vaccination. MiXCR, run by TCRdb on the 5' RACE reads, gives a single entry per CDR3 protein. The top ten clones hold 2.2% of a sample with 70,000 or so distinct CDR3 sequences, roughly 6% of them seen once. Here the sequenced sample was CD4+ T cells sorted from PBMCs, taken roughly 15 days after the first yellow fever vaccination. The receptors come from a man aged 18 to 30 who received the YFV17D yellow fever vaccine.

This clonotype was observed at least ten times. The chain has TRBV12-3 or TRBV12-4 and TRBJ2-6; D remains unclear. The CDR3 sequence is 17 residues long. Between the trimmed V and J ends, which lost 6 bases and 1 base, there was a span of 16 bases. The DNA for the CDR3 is TGTGCCAGCAGCCTTGTGGCGGTTCGTTCTGGGGCCAACGTCCTGACTTTC. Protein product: CASSLVAVRSGANVLTF.

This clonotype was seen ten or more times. CDR3: CASSPGQGNGYEPQHF. DNA of the CDR3: TGTGCCAGCAGCCCCGGACAGGGGAATGGGTATGAGCCCCAGCATTTT. The rearrangement joins TRBV5-5 to TRBJ1-5; 9 nucleotides match TRBD1. Germline trimming cut 4 bases from V and 8 bases from J; bases unmatched to any gene: 13. This CDR3 region has 16 residues. The germline V gene encodes CDR1 SGHKS and CDR2 YYEKEE (reference sequence).

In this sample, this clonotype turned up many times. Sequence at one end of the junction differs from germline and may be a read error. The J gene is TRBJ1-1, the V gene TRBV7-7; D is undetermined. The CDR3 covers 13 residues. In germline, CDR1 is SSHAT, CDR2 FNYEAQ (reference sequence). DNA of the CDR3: TGTGCTAGCAGCTTAGCTGAGAACACTGAAGCTTTCTTT. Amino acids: CASSLAENTEAFF.

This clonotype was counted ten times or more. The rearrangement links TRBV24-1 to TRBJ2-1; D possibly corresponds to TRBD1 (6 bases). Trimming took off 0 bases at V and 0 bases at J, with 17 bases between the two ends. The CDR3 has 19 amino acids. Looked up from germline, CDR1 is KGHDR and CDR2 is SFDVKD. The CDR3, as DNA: TGTGCCACCAGTGATTTGCCTGGGGGCGCCACCAGCTCCTACAATGAGCAGTTCTTC. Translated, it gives CATSDLPGGATSSYNEQFF.

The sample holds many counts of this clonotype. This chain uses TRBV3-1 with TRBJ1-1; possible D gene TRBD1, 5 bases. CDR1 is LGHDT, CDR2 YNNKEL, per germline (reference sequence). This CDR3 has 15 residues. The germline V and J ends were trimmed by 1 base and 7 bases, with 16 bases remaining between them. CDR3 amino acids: CASSQVGQGWREAFF. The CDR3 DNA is TGTGCCAGCAGCCAAGTAGGTCAGGGTTGGCGTGAAGCTTTCTTT.

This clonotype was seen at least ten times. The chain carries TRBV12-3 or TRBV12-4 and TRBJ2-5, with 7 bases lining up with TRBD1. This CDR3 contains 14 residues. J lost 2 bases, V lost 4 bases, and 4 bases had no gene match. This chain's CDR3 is CASSSRDRQETQYF. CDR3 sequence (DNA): TGTGCCAGCAGTTCCCGGGACAGACAAGAGACCCAGTACTTC.

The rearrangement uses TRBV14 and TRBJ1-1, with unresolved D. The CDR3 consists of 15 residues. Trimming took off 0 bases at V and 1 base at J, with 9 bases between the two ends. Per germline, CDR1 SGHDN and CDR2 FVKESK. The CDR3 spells CASSQDLPENTEAFF. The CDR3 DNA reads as TGTGCCAGCAGCCAAGATCTTCCAGAGAACACTGAAGCTTTCTTT.

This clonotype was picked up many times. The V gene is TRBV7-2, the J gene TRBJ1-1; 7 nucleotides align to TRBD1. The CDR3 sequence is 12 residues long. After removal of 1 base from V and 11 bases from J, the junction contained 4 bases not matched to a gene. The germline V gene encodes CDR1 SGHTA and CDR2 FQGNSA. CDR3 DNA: TGTGCCAGCAGCTTAGGCCCACAGGGGGCTTTCTTT. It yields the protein CASSLGPQGAFF.

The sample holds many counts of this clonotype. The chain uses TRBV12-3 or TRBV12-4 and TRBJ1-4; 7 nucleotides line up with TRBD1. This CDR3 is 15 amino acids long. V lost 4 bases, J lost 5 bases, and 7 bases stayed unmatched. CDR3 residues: CASSSRQGLNEKLFF. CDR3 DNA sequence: TGTGCCAGCAGTTCGAGACAGGGTTTAAATGAAAAACTGTTTTTT.

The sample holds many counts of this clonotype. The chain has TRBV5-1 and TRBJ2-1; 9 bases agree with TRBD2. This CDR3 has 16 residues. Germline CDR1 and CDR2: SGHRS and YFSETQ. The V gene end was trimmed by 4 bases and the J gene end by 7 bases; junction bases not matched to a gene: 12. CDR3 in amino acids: CASSPTPAGGMNEQFF. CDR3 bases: TGCGCCAGCAGCCCTACCCCAGCGGGGGGCATGAATGAGCAGTTCTTC.

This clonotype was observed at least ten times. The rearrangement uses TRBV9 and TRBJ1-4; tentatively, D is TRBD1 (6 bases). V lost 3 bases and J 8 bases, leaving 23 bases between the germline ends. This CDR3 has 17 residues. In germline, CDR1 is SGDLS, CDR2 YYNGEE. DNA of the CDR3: TGTGCCAGCAGCGCCGGGAGCGGGGCAGGGGACTACGAAAAACTGTTTTTT. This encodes CASSAGSGAGDYEKLFF.

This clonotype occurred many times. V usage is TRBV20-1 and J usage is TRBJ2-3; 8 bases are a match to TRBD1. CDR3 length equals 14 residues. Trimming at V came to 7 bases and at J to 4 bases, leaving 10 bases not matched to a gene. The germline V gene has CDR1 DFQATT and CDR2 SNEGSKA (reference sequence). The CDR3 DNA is TGCAGTGTCTTACAGGGGGTCGGAGCAGATACGCAGTATTTT. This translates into CSVLQGVGADTQYF.

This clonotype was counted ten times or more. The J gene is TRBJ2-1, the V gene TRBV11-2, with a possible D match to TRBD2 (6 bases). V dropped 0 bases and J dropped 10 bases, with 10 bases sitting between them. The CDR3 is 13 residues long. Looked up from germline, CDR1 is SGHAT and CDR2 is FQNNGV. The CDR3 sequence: CASSLDLRGEQFF. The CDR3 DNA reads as TGTGCCAGCAGCTTAGATCTACGGGGGGAGCAGTTCTTC.

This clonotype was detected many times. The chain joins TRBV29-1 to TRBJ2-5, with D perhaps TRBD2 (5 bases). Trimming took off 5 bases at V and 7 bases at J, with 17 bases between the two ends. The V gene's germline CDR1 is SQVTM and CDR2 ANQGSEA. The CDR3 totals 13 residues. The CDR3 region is CSVRGLLRGTQYF. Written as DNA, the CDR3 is TGCAGCGTTCGCGGGCTCCTACGGGGGACCCAGTACTTC. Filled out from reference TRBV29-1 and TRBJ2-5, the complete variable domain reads SAVISQKPSRDICQRGTSLTIQCQVDSQVTMMFWYRQQPGQSLTLIATANQGSEATYESGFVIDKFPISRPNLTFSTLTVSNMSPEDSSIYLCSVRGLLRGTQYFGPGTRLLVL.

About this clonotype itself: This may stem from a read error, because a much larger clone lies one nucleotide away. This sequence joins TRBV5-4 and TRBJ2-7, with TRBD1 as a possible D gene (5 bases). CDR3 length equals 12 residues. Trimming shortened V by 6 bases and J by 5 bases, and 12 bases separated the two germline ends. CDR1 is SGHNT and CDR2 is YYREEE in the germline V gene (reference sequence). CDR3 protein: CASILAGNEQYF. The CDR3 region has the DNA TGTGCCAGCATCTTAGCAGGGAACGAGCAGTACTTC.

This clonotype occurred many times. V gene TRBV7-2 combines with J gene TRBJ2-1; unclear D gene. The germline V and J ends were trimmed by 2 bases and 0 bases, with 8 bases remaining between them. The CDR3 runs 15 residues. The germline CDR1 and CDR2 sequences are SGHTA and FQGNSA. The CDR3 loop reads CASSLNLRSYNEQFF. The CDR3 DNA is TGTGCCAGCAGCTTAAACCTCCGCTCCTACAATGAGCAGTTCTTC. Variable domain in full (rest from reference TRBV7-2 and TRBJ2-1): GAGVSQSPSNKVTEKGKDVELRCDPISGHTALYWYRQSLGQGLEFLIYFQGNSAPDKSGLPSDRFSAERTGGSVSTLTIQRTQQEDSAVYLCASSLNLRSYNEQFFGPGTRLTVL.

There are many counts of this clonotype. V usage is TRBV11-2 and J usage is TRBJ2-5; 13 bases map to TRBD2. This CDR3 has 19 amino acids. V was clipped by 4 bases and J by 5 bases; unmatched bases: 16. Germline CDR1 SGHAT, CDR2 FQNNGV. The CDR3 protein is CASSSTALTSGGGRETQYF. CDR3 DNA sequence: TGTGCCAGCAGCTCGACGGCTCTTACTAGCGGGGGGGGCCGGGAGACCCAGTACTTC.

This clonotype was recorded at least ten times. This chain's CDR3 is CASSPLTGITDTQYF. The CDR3 coding sequence is TGTGCCAGCTCACCGTTGACGGGTATCACAGATACGCAGTATTTT. This chain joins TRBV18 and TRBJ2-3; D unclear. CDR3 length equals 15 residues. Germline V gene lookup returns CDR1 KGHSH and CDR2 LQKENI. V was pared by 3 bases and J by 2 bases, with 12 bases between.

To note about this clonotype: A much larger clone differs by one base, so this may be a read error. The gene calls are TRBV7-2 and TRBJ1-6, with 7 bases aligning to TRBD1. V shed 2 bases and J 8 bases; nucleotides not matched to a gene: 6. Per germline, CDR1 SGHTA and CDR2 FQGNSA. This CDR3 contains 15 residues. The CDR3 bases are TGTGCCAGCAGCTTAAGGATAGGGGGCCATTCACCCCTCCACTTT. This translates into CASSLRIGGHSPLHF.

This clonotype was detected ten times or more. In DNA, the CDR3 is TGTGGTTCCGCTCTGGCAGCCCGGGTGGGCACAGATACGCAGTATTTT. It encodes CGSALAARVGTDTQYF. The chain is built from TRBV28 and TRBJ2-3; D is undetermined. The CDR3 spans 16 residues. The germline V gene encodes CDR1 MDHEN and CDR2 SYDVKM.

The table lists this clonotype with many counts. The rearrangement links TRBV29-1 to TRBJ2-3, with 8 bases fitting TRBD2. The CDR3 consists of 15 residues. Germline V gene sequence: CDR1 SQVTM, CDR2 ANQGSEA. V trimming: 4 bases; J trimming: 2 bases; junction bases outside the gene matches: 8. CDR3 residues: CSVVWAGGSTDTQYF. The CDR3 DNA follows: TGCAGCGTTGTTTGGGCGGGGGGTTCCACAGATACGCAGTATTTT.

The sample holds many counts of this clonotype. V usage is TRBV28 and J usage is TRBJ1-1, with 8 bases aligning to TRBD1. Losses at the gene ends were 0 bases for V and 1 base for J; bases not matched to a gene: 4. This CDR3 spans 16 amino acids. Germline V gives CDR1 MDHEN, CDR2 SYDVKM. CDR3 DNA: TGTGCCAGCAGTTTATGGGCCGACAGGGGGAACACTGAAGCTTTCTTT. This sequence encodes CASSLWADRGNTEAFF.

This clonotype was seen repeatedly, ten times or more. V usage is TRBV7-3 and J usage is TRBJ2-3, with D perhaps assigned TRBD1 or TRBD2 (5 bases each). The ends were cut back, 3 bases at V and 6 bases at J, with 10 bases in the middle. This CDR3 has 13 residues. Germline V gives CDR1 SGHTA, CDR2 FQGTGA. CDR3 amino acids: CASSFGTADTQYF. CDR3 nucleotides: TGTGCCAGCAGCTTTGGGACCGCTGATACGCAGTATTTT.

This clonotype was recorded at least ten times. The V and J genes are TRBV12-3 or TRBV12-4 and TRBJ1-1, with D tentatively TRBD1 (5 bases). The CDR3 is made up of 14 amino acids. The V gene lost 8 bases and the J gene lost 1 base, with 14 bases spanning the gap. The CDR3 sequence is CASWSGSRNTEAFF. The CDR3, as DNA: TGTGCCAGCTGGTCAGGGAGCAGGAACACTGAAGCTTTCTTT.

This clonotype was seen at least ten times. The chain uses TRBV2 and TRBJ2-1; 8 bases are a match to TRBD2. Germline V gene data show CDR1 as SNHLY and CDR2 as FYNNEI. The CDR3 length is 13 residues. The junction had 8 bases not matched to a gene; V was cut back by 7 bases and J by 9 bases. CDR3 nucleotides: TGTGCCAGCAAGCGGGGGACTGACAGTGAGCAGTTCTTC. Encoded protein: CASKRGTDSEQFF.

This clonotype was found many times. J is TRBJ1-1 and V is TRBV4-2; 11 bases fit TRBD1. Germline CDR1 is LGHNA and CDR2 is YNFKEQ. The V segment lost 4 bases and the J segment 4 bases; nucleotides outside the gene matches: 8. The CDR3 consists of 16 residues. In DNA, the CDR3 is TGTGCCAGCAGCCCCCGCCCCGGGACAGGGGGCACTGAAGCTTTCTTT. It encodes CASSPRPGTGGTEAFF.